This T cell receptor beta chain comes out of a study of T cells in Graves' hyperthyroidism and ophthalmopathy. Ten or more counts support this clonotype. Antigen unknown. CDR3 length: 15 amino acids. V shed 5 bases and J 0 bases; nucleotides not matched to a gene: 7. The germline gives CDR1 SGHNT, CDR2 YENEEA. TCR beta CDR3 regions were amplified from RNA transcripts. HTBI primers were employed in a first-round RT-PCR of the TCR CDR3. TCRdb fed the multiplex PCR reads into MiXCR, producing one record per CDR3 protein. The data hold around 210,000 distinct CDR3 sequences, with about a sixth observed a single time. Diagnosis relied on clinical symptoms, serum thyroxine and TRAb, thyroid ultrasound and orbital computed tomography. Using around 10 ml of fresh peripheral blood, PBMCs were prepared. General observations from the study: Ophthalmopathy was predicted by the model a median of roughly 6.7 months ahead of onset.

The source material was blood. The TCR sequence derives from a woman between 50 and 59 years old with Graves' hyperthyroidism. The rearrangement links TRBV11-3 to TRBJ2-7; TRBD1 matches 7 bases. CDR3 sequence reads: CASSPGQLSSYEQYF. The CDR3 DNA reads as TGTGCCAGCAGCCCGGGACAGCTGAGCTCCTACGAGCAGTACTTC.